This T cell receptor (beta chain) was sequenced for a study of radiotherapy plus CTLA-4 blockade in lung cancer. Notes on this clone: Its antigen is unknown.

Study-wide results and caveats: Per reports, early blood T cell clone dynamics, plus interferon-beta, forecast response most strongly.

Produced via immunoSEQ multiplex PCR; TCRdb's table is partial and in-frame only. The sample has about 80,000 clones, more than 75% seen once; the top ten hold around 1%. The CDR3 extends over 14 amino acids. Germline values: CDR1 MNHNS, CDR2 SASEGT. Trimming shortened V by 3 bases and J by 3 bases, and 9 bases separated the two germline ends. This chain connects TRBV6-1 to TRBJ1-3; the D gene is possibly TRBD1 (6 bases). The sequence came from a human donor with non-small cell lung cancer who had stable disease on radiotherapy plus ipilimumab. The sample was peripheral blood, taken from a patient treated with radiotherapy plus ipilimumab. The CDR3 reads CASSEGGGGNTIYF. The CDR3 DNA reads TGTGCCAGCAGTGAGGGGGGCGGTGGAAACACCATATATTTT.